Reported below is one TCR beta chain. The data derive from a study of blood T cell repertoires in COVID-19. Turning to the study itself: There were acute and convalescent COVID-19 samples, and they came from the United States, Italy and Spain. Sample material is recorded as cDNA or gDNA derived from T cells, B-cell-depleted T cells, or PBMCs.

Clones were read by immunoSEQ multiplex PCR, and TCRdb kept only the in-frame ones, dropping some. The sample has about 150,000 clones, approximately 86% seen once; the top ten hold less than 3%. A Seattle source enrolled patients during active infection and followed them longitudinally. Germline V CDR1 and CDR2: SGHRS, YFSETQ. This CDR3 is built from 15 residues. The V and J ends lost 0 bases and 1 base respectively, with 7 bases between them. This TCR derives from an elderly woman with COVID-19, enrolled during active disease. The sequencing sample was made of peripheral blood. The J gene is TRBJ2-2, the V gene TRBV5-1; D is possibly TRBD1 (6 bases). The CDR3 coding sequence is TGCGCCAGCAGCTTGGTACAGGGGAACACCGGGGAGCTGTTTTTT. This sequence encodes CASSLVQGNTGELFF.